This T cell receptor (beta chain) was identified in a study of T cells in Graves' hyperthyroidism and ophthalmopathy. Points from the study as a whole: The blood repertoire included most of the expanded thyroid clonotypes above 0.001.

Disease lasting under 3 months, a NOSPECS grade of at least 4, and a Clinical Activity Score of at least 3 were features of the ophthalmopathy patients. Clinical symptoms, serum thyroxine and TRAb, thyroid ultrasound and orbital computed tomography together formed the diagnostic basis. Germline V gene sequence: CDR1 DFQATT, CDR2 SNEGSKA (reference sequence). Trimming pared 4 bases from V and 2 bases from J, leaving 8 bases between. CDR3 size: 12 residues. This clonotype has a count of ten or more. Its antigen is as yet unknown. Template material for amplifying TCR beta CDR3 regions consisted of RNA transcripts. Using the HTBI primer set, a first-round RT-PCR was run on the TCR CDR3. MiXCR, run by TCRdb on the multiplex PCR reads, gives a single entry per CDR3 protein. Of 530,000 or so distinct CDR3 sequences in the sample, approximately 25% were seen once.

The gene calls are TRBV20-1 and TRBJ2-5; D remains ambiguous. The clonotype comes from a woman in her twenties or thirties with Graves' ophthalmopathy. The sequenced sample consisted of blood. CDR3 protein: CSANDRQETQYF. The CDR3 DNA reads as TGCAGTGCTAATGATAGACAAGAGACCCAGTACTTC.